Described below is a single T cell receptor beta chain sequence and its context. These data originate in a study of blood T cell repertoires in COVID-19. The overall study: Italy, Spain and the United States were the sources of the convalescent and acute COVID-19 samples. Sources were T cells, B-cell-depleted T cells, or PBMCs; the material itself was cDNA or gDNA.

V was shortened by 1 base and J by 5 bases, with 8 bases between the two germline ends. The CDR3 contains 13 residues. Per the germline V gene, CDR1 is SGHTA and CDR2 is FQGNSA. In the authors' workflow: Reference gene primer amplification yielded estimated nucleated cell counts. Sequenced by immunoSEQ multiplex PCR; TCRdb stores in-frame clones only, minus some. The DNA gave D and trimming, while V, J and clone size come from that table. The sample consists of around 34,000 clones, 82% of them appearing once. The sample taken for sequencing was peripheral blood. The chain links TRBV7-2 to TRBJ1-1; tentative D call: TRBD1 (6 bases). The receptor was isolated from a man older than 75 with active or convalescent COVID-19. DNA for the CDR3: TGTGCCAGCAGCTTAGGGGACATAACTGAAGCTTTCTTT. It encodes CASSLGDITEAFF.